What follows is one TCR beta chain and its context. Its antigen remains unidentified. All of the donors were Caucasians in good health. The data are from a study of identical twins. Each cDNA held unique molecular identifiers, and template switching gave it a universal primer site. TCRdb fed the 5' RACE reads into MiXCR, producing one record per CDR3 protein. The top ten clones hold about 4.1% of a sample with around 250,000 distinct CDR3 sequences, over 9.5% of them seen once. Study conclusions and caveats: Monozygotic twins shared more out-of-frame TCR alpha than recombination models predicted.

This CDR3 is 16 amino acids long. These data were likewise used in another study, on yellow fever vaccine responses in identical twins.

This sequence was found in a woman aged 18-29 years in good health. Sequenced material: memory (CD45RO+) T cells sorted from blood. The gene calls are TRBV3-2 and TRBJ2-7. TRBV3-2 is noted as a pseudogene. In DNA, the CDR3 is TGTGCCAGCAGCCAAGATCACACAGGTAGCTCCTACGAGCAGTACTTC. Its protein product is CASSQDHTGSSYEQYF.